Listed here are 18 T cell receptor beta chains from one sample, sequenced in a study of human T cells and chemical hapten exposure. Stated time point: pre-sensitization, week 0. The treatment denotes: therapeutic diphenylcyclopropenone sensitization with weekly scalp DPC. In TCRdb, the RACE reads were re-called with MiXCR into one record per CDR3 protein. This table holds tens of thousands of distinct CDR3 sequences, 9.6% found once. The source material was whole blood, sampled in connection with sensitization to the hapten diphenylcyclopropenone (DPC). Receptor source: a woman in her thirties or forties with alopecia areata. Some clones in this sample may be carry-over from other donors' samples.

J is TRBJ1-1 and V is TRBV4-1; 7 bases line up with TRBD1. Germline V CDR1 and CDR2: MGHRA, YSYEKL. The ends lost 6 bases at V and 1 base at J; junction bases unmatched: 5. The CDR3 runs to 14 residues. The CDR3 sequence is CASRGQLKNTEAFF. DNA of the CDR3: TGCGCCAGCAGGGGACAGCTCAAGAACACTGAAGCTTTCTTT.

This chain joins TRBV29-1 and TRBJ2-7, with 11 bases that match TRBD2. With V trimmed by 8 bases and J by 2 bases, 5 bases remained unmatched. The germline CDR1 and CDR2 sequences are SQVTM and ANQGSEA. This CDR3 contains 13 residues. This CDR3 reads CSTSGGDTYEQYF. The CDR3 bases are TGCAGCACTAGCGGGGGTGACACCTACGAGCAGTACTTC.

J is TRBJ2-3 and V is TRBV28; 10 nucleotides match TRBD1. Trimming at V came to 10 bases and at J to 4 bases, leaving 2 bases not matched to a gene. This CDR3 has 12 residues. Germline V gene sequence: CDR1 MDHEN, CDR2 SYDVKM. This chain's CDR3 is CATTGGPDTQYF. The CDR3 nucleotides are TGTGCCACGACAGGGGGCCCAGATACGCAGTATTTT.

This rearrangement joins TRBV20-1 to TRBJ2-7, with 8 bases identical to TRBD1. The V and J ends lost 8 bases and 9 bases, in that order; junction bases with no gene match: 21. The CDR3 consists of 15 residues. Germline-derived CDR1 and CDR2 are DFQATT and SNEGSKA (reference sequence). This CDR3 is CSSRTDRDRDFVQYF. The DNA for the CDR3 is TGCAGTTCGAGGACGGACAGGGATCGGGATTTCGTGCAGTACTTC.

This chain links TRBV20-1 with TRBJ1-1; 7 positions agree with TRBD1. V lost 6 bases, J lost 1 base, and 5 bases stayed unmatched. In germline, CDR1 is DFQATT, CDR2 SNEGSKA (reference sequence). CDR3 length: 13 residues. CDR3 protein: CSAVGTANTEAFF. DNA for the CDR3: TGCAGTGCAGTAGGGACAGCGAACACTGAAGCTTTCTTT.

This clonotype has at least ten counts. The V and J genes are TRBV2 and TRBJ1-5; 10 bases are shared with TRBD1. Germline V gene sequence: CDR1 SNHLY, CDR2 FYNNEI. V trimming: 6 bases; J trimming: 4 bases; junction bases outside the gene matches: 3. The CDR3 runs to 14 residues. CDR3: CASREGQGNQPQHF. In DNA form, the CDR3 reads TGTGCCAGCAGAGAGGGACAGGGGAATCAGCCCCAGCATTTT.

J is TRBJ1-6 and V is TRBV6-1; tentative D call: TRBD1 (6 bases). V was cut by 2 bases and J by 7 bases, with 9 bases left in between. This CDR3 is built from 14 residues. The germline CDR1 and CDR2 sequences are MNHNS and SASEGT. DNA of the CDR3: TGTGCCAGCAGTGAATCGGACAGAAATTCACCCCTCCACTTT. This gives the protein CASSESDRNSPLHF.

This chain connects TRBV5-1 to TRBJ2-3; TRBD2 matches 8 bases. The CDR3 covers 16 residues. The V gene's germline CDR1 is SGHRS and CDR2 YFSETQ. With 3 bases clipped from V and 5 bases from J, the junction kept 11 bases outside the gene matches. The CDR3 loop is CASSSLNGGAKDTQYF. For the CDR3, the DNA is TGCGCCAGCAGCTCCCTCAACGGGGGGGCCAAAGATACGCAGTATTTT.

This clonotype was seen at least ten times. This chain joins TRBV5-4 and TRBJ2-1, with 9 bases aligning to TRBD2. The CDR3 length is 17 residues. Germline V lookup: CDR1 SGHNT, CDR2 YYREEE (reference sequence). V lost 3 bases, J lost 0 bases, and 7 bases stayed unmatched. The chain's CDR3 is CASSSPSGESSYNEQFF. CDR3 DNA: TGTGCCAGCAGCTCCCCTAGCGGGGAGAGCTCCTACAATGAGCAGTTCTTC.

This clonotype was recorded many times. The chain links TRBV29-1 to TRBJ1-2; D might be TRBD1 (6 bases). V was shortened by 6 bases and J by 4 bases, with 21 bases between the two germline ends. This CDR3 contains 15 residues. The germline CDR1 and CDR2 sequences are SQVTM and ANQGSEA. CDR3: CSVETGGRRVYGYTF. CDR3 nucleotide sequence: TGCAGCGTCGAAACGGGGGGCAGACGAGTCTATGGCTACACCTTC.

Notes on this clonotype: This sequence may be a read error, since a much larger clone differs from it by one base. As the CDR3 is not closed by the conserved phenylalanine or tryptophan, this likely results from a read error. This chain uses TRBV19 with TRBJ1-1; D unresolved. Trimming left V 3 bases short and J 1 base short, with 9 bases between. The CDR3 runs 14 residues. Germline V lookup: CDR1 LNHDA, CDR2 SQIVND (reference sequence). This CDR3 is CASSIGPRNTEAFL. The CDR3 DNA follows: TGTGCCAGTAGTATTGGACCCAGGAACACTGAAGCTTTCTTA.

This clonotype was counted at least ten times. V is TRBV21-1 and J is TRBJ1-6; the table assigns TRBD1, which was not confirmed against the DNA. TRBV21-1 is flagged as a pseudogene. The CDR3 contains 14 residues. The CDR3 spells CASTRQSYHSPLHF. The CDR3 DNA reads as TGTGCCAGCACGCGACAGAGCTATCATTCACCCCTCCACTTT.

This clonotype was observed many times. This chain connects TRBV18 to TRBJ1-4, with a weak D call TRBD1 (5 bases). Trimming cost V 3 bases and J 9 bases, with 8 bases left between them. Per germline, CDR1 KGHSH and CDR2 LQKENI. The CDR3 contains 12 residues. The chain's CDR3 is CASSPGPKKLFF. As DNA, the CDR3 is TGTGCCAGCTCACCGGGACCGAAAAAACTGTTTTTT.

This clonotype appeared a few times. This chain connects TRBV12-3 or TRBV12-4 to TRBJ1-1; 7 nucleotides match TRBD1. The CDR3 sequence is 13 residues long. The junction had 1 base not matched to a gene; V was cut back by 5 bases and J by 1 base. The CDR3 DNA is TGTGCCAGCAGTGGACAGGAGAACACTGAAGCTTTCTTT. The encoded protein is CASSGQENTEAFF.

With regard to this clonotype: One base away lies a much larger clone, so this may be a sequencing read error. This chain connects TRBV10-3 to TRBJ2-3; D may be TRBD2 (6 bases). The V gene's germline CDR1 is ENHRY and CDR2 SYGVKD. Trimming cost V 3 bases and J 3 bases, with 19 bases left between them. The CDR3 length is 17 residues. The CDR3 sequence is CAISDPPGIGGTDTQYF. DNA for the CDR3: TGTGCCATCAGTGACCCCCCGGGAATCGGGGGAACAGATACGCAGTATTTT.

This clonotype has at least ten counts. The rearrangement links TRBV4-3 to TRBJ1-1, with D perhaps matching TRBD1 (6 bases). CDR3 length: 15 residues. In germline, CDR1 is LGHNA, CDR2 YSLEER. V was clipped by 0 bases and J by 4 bases, with 12 bases between them. As DNA, the CDR3 is TGCGCCAGCAGCCAAGAGGGGGCCGGGGGCACTGAAGCTTTCTTT. This translates into CASSQEGAGGTEAFF.

This clonotype was counted only a few times. This chain connects TRBV19 to TRBJ2-5, with D unclear. The germline V gene encodes CDR1 LNHDA and CDR2 SQIVND (reference sequence). V lost 0 bases and J lost 4, with 0 bases in between. The CDR3 contains 11 residues. The CDR3 reads CASSIEETQYF. CDR3 nucleotide sequence: TGTGCCAGTAGTATAGAAGAGACCCAGTACTTC.

This clonotype came up many times. The chain couples TRBV6-1 to TRBJ1-1; TRBD1 aligns across 7 bases. The germline V gene has CDR1 MNHNS and CDR2 SASEGT. This CDR3 region has 15 residues. V lost 6 bases, J lost 0 bases, and 7 bases stayed unmatched. CDR3 sequence (DNA): TGTGCCAGCAGCAGGGGACAGACCATGAACACTGAAGCTTTCTTT. It yields the protein CASSRGQTMNTEAFF.